This TCR beta chain was recorded in a study of blood T cell repertoires in COVID-19. For the study at large: The samples span acute and convalescent COVID-19 from the United States, Italy and Spain. T cells, B-cell-depleted T cells, or PBMCs supplied cDNA or gDNA.

Germline V lookup: CDR1 MNHEY, CDR2 SVGEGT. The J segment lost 4 bases and the V segment lost 4 bases, leaving 6 bases of the junction unmatched. The CDR3 runs to 16 residues. In the study's own analysis: Amplification of reference gene primers provided the estimated nucleated cell counts. Generated by immunoSEQ multiplex PCR, the TCRdb table keeps only in-frame clones and is missing some. V and J calls plus clone size are reproduced from that table; the DNA served to infer D and trimming. The table has 140,000 to 150,000 clones, about nine tenths seen once. The sample was peripheral blood. The clonotype was recovered from a man in his fifties who had recovered from COVID-19. This chain uses TRBV6-2 or TRBV6-3 with TRBJ2-7; 14 bases agree with TRBD2. As DNA, the CDR3 is TGTGCCAGCAGTTCCCGACTAGCGGGGGGGCATTACGAGCAGTACTTC. It codes for CASSSRLAGGHYEQYF.